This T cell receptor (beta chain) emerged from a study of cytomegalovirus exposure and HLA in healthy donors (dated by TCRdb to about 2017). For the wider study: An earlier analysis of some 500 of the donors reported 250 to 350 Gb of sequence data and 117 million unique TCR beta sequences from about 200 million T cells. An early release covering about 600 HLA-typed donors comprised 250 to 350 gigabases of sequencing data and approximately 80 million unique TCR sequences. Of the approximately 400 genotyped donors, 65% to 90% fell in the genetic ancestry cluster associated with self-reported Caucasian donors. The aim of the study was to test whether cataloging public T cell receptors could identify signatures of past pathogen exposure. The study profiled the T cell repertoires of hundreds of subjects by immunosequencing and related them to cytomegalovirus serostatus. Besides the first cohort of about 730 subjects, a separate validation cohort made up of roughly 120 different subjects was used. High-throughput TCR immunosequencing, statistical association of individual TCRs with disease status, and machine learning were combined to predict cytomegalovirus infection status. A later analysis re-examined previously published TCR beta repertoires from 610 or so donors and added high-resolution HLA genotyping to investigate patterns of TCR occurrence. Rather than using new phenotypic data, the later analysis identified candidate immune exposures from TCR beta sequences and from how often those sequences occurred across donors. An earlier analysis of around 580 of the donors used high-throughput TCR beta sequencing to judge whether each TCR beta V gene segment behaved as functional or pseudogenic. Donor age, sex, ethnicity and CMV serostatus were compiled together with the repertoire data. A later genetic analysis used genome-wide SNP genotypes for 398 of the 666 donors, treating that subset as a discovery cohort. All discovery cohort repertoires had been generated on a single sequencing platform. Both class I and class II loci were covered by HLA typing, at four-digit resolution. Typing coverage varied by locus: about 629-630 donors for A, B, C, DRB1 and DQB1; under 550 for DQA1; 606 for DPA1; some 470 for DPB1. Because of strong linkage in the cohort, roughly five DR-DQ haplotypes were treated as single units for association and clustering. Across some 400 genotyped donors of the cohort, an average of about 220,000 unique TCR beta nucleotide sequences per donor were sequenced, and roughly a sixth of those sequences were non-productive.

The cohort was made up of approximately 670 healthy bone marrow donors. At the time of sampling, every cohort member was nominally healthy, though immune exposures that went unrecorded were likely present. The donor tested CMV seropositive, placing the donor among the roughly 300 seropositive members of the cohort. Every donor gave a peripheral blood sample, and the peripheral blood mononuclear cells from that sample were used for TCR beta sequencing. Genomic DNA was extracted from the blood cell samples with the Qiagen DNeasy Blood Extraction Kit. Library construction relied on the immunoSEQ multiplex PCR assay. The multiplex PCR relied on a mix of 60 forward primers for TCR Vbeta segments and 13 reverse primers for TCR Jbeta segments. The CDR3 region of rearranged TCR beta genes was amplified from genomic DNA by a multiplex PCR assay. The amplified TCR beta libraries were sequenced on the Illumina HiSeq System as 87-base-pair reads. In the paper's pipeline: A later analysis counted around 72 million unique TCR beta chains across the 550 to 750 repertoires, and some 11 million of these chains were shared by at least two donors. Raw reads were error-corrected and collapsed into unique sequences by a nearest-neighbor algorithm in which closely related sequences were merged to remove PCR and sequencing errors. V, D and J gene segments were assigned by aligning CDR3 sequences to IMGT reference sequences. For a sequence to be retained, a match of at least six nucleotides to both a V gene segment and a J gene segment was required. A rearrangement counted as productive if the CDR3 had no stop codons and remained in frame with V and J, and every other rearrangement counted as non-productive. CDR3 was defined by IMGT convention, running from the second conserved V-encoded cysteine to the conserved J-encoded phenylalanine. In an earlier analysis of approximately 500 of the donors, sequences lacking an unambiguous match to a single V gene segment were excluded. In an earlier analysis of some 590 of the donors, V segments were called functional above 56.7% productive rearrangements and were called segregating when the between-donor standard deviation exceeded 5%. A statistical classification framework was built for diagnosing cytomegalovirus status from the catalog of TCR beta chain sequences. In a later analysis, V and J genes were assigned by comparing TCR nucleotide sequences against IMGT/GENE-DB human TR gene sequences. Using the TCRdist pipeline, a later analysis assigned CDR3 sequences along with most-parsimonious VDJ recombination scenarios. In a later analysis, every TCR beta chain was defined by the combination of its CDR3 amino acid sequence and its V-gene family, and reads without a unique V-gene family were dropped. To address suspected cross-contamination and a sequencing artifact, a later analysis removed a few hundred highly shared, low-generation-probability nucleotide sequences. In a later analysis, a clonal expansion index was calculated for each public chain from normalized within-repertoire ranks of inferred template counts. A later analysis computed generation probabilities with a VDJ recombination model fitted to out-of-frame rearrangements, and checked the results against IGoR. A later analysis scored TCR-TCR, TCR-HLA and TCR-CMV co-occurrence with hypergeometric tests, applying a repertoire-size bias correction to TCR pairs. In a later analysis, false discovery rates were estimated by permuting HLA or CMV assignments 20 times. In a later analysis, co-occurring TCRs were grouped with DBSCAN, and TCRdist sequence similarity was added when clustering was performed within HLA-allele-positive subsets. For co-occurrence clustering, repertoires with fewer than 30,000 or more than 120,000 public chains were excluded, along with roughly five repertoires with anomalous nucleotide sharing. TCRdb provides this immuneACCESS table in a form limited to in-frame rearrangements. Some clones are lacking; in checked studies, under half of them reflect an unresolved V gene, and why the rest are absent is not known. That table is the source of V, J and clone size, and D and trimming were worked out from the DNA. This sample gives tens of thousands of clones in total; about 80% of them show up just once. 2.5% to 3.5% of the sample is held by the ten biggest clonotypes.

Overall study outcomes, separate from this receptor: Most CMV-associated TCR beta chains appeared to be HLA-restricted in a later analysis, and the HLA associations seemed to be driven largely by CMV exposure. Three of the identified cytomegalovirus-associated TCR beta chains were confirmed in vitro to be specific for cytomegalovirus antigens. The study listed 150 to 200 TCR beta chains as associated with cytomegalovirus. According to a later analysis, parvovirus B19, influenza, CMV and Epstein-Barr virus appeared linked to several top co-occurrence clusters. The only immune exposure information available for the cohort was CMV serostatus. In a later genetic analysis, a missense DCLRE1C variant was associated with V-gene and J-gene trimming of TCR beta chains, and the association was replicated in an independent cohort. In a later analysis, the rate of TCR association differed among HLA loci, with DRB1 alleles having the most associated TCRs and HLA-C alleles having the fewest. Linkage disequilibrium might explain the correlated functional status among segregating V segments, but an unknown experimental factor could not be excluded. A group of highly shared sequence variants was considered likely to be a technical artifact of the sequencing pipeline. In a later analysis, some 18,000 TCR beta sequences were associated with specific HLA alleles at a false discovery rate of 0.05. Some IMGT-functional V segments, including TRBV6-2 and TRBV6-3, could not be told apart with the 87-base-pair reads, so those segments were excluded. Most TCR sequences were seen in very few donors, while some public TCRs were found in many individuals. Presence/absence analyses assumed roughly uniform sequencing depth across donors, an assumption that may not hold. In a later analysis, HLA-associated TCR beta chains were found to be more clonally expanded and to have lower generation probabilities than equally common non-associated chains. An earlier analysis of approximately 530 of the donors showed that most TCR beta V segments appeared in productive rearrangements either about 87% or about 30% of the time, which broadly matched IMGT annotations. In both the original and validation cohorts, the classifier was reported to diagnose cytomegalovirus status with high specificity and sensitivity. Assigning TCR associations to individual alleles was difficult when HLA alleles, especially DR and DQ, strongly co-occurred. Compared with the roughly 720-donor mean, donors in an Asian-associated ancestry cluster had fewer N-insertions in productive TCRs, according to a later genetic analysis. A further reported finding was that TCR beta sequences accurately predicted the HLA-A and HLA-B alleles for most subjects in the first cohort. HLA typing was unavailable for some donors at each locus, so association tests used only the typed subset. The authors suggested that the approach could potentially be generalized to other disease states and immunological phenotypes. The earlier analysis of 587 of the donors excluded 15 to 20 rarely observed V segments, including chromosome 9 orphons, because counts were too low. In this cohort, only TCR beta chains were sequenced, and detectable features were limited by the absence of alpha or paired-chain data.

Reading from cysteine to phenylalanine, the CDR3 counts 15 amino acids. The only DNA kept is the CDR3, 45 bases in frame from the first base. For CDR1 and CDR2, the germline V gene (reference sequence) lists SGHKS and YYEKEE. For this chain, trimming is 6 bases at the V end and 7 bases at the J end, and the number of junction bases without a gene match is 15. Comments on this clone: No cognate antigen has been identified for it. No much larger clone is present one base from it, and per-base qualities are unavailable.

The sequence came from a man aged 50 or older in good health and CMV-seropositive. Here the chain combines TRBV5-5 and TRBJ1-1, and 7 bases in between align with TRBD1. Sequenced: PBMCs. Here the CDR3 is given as CASTDLRGADGEAFF. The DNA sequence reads TGTGCCAGCACCGATCTCAGGGGGGCCGACGGTGAAGCTTTCTTT.